What follows describes a single T cell receptor (beta chain). Its antigen is currently not known. Per-base quality was not reported, and no clone a single base away is much larger than it. The data derive from a study of T cells in localized non-small cell lung cancer (dated by TCRdb to about 2020). For the wider study: The study examined T cell repertoires in a few hundred patients with early-stage NSCLC and compared tumors with uninvolved tumor-adjacent lungs. All 240 or so NSCLC patients in the cohort were treatment-naive and had localized lung tumors that were resected. A mean age of roughly 66 years was recorded for the NSCLC patients, of whom more than 120 were male and 90 to 110 were female.

Overall study results and their limits: Because multi-region tumor sequencing was not performed, intratumor heterogeneity could not be ruled out. Because of the exploratory design, TCR variables were selected using unadjusted p-values without false-discovery rate correction. The highest T cell clonality was observed in uninvolved tumor-adjacent lung, where clonality exceeded that of tumor, suggesting that antigenic responses were more focused in uninvolved tumor-adjacent lung. A median of roughly 50 of the top 100 tumor clones turned up in the paired uninvolved adjacent lung, and roughly 30 of those clones also ranked among the top 100 of that same adjacent lung. Higher blood T cell density associated with longer overall survival, while higher adjacent-lung clonality associated with shorter survival.

At diagnosis, tumor, uninvolved tumor-adjacent lung and peripheral blood were collected and then preserved as a mix of FFPE and fresh-frozen material. Blood samples were analyzed as peripheral blood mononuclear cells for TCR repertoire profiling. TCR beta CDR3 regions were sequenced from DNA using the immunoSEQ Assay. In the authors' own workflow: To compute T cell density, TCR beta template counts were normalized to usable DNA, which was estimated by amplifying housekeeping genes. Using the preseqR package, richness was estimated by extrapolating to 120,000 templates for tissue samples and 400,000 templates for PBMC samples. Clonality was calculated as one minus Pielou's evenness. Differential abundance testing on productive amino-acid clonotypes, with a minimum total count of 5 and an alpha of 0.1, was used to identify tissue-enriched TCRs. The Jaccard Index and the Morisita Overlap Index were used to measure how much the repertoires overlapped between compartments. GLIPH clustered TCR beta CDR3s with public tetramer-defined viral CDR3s; viral motifs required at least three viral sequences plus V-gene enrichment. Entries here come from immuneACCESS through TCRdb and include only in-frame sequences with V and J called. Some clones fail to appear in such tables; in the studies checked, an unresolved V gene covers under half of the shortfall, and the cause of the remainder is unknown. V and J calls and clone size are given by that table; D and trimming were obtained from the DNA. The sample table lists tens of thousands of clones, 90% to 95% of them with a count of one. The ten largest account for under 8% of the sample.

The sequences come from peripheral blood, collected before any cancer treatment. The clonotype was recovered from a female donor aged 60 or older with stage I lung adenocarcinoma.

The nucleotide sequence reads TGTGCCAGCAACGTACCCGGGTCCCCGGCGGGGCAGTACTTC. Translated, this is CASNVPGSPAGQYF. The chain employs TRBV27 and TRBJ2-7, with a weak D call of TRBD2 (5 bases match). The CDR3 runs 14 amino acids, cysteine and phenylalanine included. CDR3 DNA is the only sequence kept; it has 42 bases, read in frame from the first base. According to the germline V gene (reference sequence), CDR1 reads MNHEY and CDR2 reads SMNVEV. V is clipped by 7 bases and J by 9 bases, and the sequence between their germline boundaries is 22 bases long.